The clone carrying this T cell receptor (beta chain) came up once. The antigen is unknown. These data originate in a study of long-term antiretroviral therapy in people with HIV. Notes on the study in general: For ART adherence, viral resistance and therapy changes, no data were available. Transplant-donor-level diversity was not reached after ART, though diversity increased.

Sequencing used immunoSEQ v3.0 at survey level. Clones were read by immunoSEQ multiplex PCR, and TCRdb kept only the in-frame ones, dropping some. The sample lists 26,000 or so clones; roughly 78% were seen once. This CDR3 contains 14 residues. Germline V gene lookup returns CDR1 LGHNA and CDR2 YNFKEQ. The J segment lost 10 bases and the V segment lost 0 bases, leaving 3 bases of the junction unmatched. The input for sequencing was unsorted PBMCs, taken 1.5 years before starting antiretroviral therapy. V usage is TRBV4-2 and J usage is TRBJ2-1; TRBD2 matches at 10 bases. This TCR was recovered from a man between 18 and 35 years old with HIV. CDR3 in amino acids: CASSQELAGEEQFF. The CDR3 DNA reads as TGTGCCAGCAGCCAAGAGCTAGCGGGAGAGGAGCAGTTCTTC.